The rows below give T cell receptor beta chains drawn from one sample of a study of CD8+ T cells in alopecia areata. Profiled with immunoSEQ multiplex PCR; TCRdb holds only in-frame clones, not every one. The sample includes 110,000 to 150,000 clones, approximately 60% of them seen just once. Sequencing was done on a sample of CD8+ T cells sorted from blood. The receptors were gathered from a human donor in good health. Both conserved end residues are part of each CDR3. Fields, in order: CDR3 protein, CDR3 DNA, V gene, D gene, J gene, clone size. A D gene is named only where the DNA matches it firmly. Expanded clones are given a class, and other clones once, few, many or no size at all.

CDR3aa: CSVRLGGELFF
CDR3nt: TGCAGCGTTCGGCTAGGAGGGGAGCTGTTTTTT
v_gene: TRBV29-1
d_gene: -
j_gene: TRBJ2-2
abundance: -

CDR3aa: CASREGGNQPQHF
CDR3nt: TGTGCCAGCAGGGAAGGGGGTAATCAGCCCCAGCATTTT
v_gene: TRBV19
d_gene: -
j_gene: TRBJ1-5
abundance: -

CDR3aa: CASSLRGWGYNEQFF
CDR3nt: TGTGCCAGCAGCCTCCGGGGATGGGGGTACAATGAGCAGTTCTTC
v_gene: TRBV5-4
d_gene: -
j_gene: TRBJ2-1
abundance: -

CDR3aa: CASSKDRDKPQHF
CDR3nt: TGTGCCAGCAGCAAGGACAGGGACAAGCCCCAGCATTTT
v_gene: TRBV6-5
d_gene: TRBD1
j_gene: TRBJ1-5
abundance: -

CDR3aa: CASSSAAGFREGDINEQFF
CDR3nt: TGTGCCAGCAGCTCCGCCGCCGGATTTCGGGAGGGGGATATCAATGAGCAGTTCTTC
v_gene: TRBV7-9
d_gene: TRBD2
j_gene: TRBJ2-1
abundance: -

CDR3aa: CASSVVSTDTQYF
CDR3nt: TGTGCCAGCAGCGTAGTTAGCACAGATACGCAGTATTTT
v_gene: TRBV9
d_gene: -
j_gene: TRBJ2-3
abundance: -

CDR3aa: CASSNSGGEETQYF
CDR3nt: TGTGCCAGCAGTAACAGCGGGGGGGAAGAGACCCAGTACTTC
v_gene: TRBV27
d_gene: TRBD2
j_gene: TRBJ2-5
abundance: -

CDR3aa: CASSGRPTVGDTQYF
CDR3nt: TGTGCCAGCAGTGGTCGACCTACGGTTGGAGATACGCAGTATTTT
v_gene: TRBV5-4
d_gene: -
j_gene: TRBJ2-3
abundance: -

CDR3aa: CASSQVAGGYNEQFF
CDR3nt: TGCGCCAGCAGCCAAGTGGCGGGAGGGTACAATGAGCAGTTCTTC
v_gene: TRBV4-1
d_gene: TRBD2
j_gene: TRBJ2-1
abundance: -

CDR3aa: CASSLGTSGTQETQYF
CDR3nt: TGTGCCAGCAGCTTAGGGACTAGCGGAACCCAAGAGACCCAGTACTTC
v_gene: TRBV7-8
d_gene: TRBD2
j_gene: TRBJ2-5
abundance: few

CDR3aa: CASSQVAGNSNQPQHF
CDR3nt: TGCGCCAGCAGCCAAGTGGCCGGGAATAGCAATCAGCCCCAGCATTTT
v_gene: TRBV4-1
d_gene: -
j_gene: TRBJ1-5
abundance: -

CDR3aa: CASSLEVVGYTF
CDR3nt: TGTGCCAGCAGCTTAGAGGTAGTTGGCTACACCTTC
v_gene: TRBV7-9
d_gene: -
j_gene: TRBJ1-2
abundance: -

CDR3aa: CASSSDRREQYF
CDR3nt: TGTGCCAGCAGCTCGGACCGTCGCGAGCAGTACTTC
v_gene: TRBV7-9
d_gene: -
j_gene: TRBJ2-7
abundance: -

CDR3aa: CASSLGRSGGYQETQYF
CDR3nt: TGTGCCAGCAGCTTAGGTCGGAGCGGGGGGTATCAAGAGACCCAGTACTTC
v_gene: TRBV11-2
d_gene: TRBD2
j_gene: TRBJ2-5
abundance: -

CDR3aa: CASSYGEQGADEQYF
CDR3nt: TGTGCCAGCAGCTATGGGGAACAGGGGGCTGATGAGCAGTACTTC
v_gene: TRBV9
d_gene: TRBD1
j_gene: TRBJ2-7
abundance: -

CDR3aa: CSVGSPRGDTQYF
CDR3nt: TGCAGCGTTGGAAGCCCGAGGGGAGATACGCAGTATTTT
v_gene: TRBV29-1
d_gene: -
j_gene: TRBJ2-3
abundance: few

CDR3aa: CASSQPDRGSHEQYF
CDR3nt: TGTGCCAGCAGCCAACCGGACAGGGGGTCTCACGAGCAGTACTTC
v_gene: TRBV7-9
d_gene: TRBD1
j_gene: TRBJ2-7
abundance: few

CDR3aa: CASSPSRGGLRTEAFF
CDR3nt: TGTGCCAGCAGCCCCTCCCGCGGGGGGCTTCGGACTGAAGCTTTCTTT
v_gene: TRBV7-9
d_gene: -
j_gene: TRBJ1-1
abundance: -

CDR3aa: CASSQETWPVRGTDTQYF
CDR3nt: TGCGCCAGCAGCCAAGAAACGTGGCCAGTCCGCGGCACAGATACGCAGTATTTT
v_gene: TRBV4-1
d_gene: -
j_gene: TRBJ2-3
abundance: -

CDR3aa: CASSQDPLGNEQFF
CDR3nt: TGTGCCAGCAGCCAAGACCCCCTCGGCAATGAGCAGTTCTTC
v_gene: TRBV14
d_gene: -
j_gene: TRBJ2-1
abundance: -

CDR3aa: CASRAGVMYEQYF
CDR3nt: TGTGCCAGCAGGGCGGGAGTTATGTACGAGCAGTACTTC
v_gene: TRBV27
d_gene: TRBD2
j_gene: TRBJ2-7
abundance: -

CDR3aa: CSGDRAYNEQFF
CDR3nt: TGCAGCGGTGACAGGGCCTACAATGAGCAGTTCTTC
v_gene: TRBV29-1
d_gene: TRBD1
j_gene: TRBJ2-1
abundance: few

CDR3aa: CASSPDRGRQPQHF
CDR3nt: TGTGCCAGCAGCCCAGACAGGGGGCGACAGCCCCAGCATTTT
v_gene: TRBV9
d_gene: TRBD1
j_gene: TRBJ1-5
abundance: -

CDR3aa: CASSLASGKSNEQFF
CDR3nt: TGTGCCAGTAGTTTGGCTAGCGGGAAATCCAATGAGCAGTTCTTC
v_gene: TRBV19
d_gene: TRBD2
j_gene: TRBJ2-1
abundance: -

CDR3aa: CASSLASSYEQYF
CDR3nt: TGTGCCAGCAGCTTGGCTAGCTCCTACGAGCAGTACTTC
v_gene: TRBV7-9
d_gene: -
j_gene: TRBJ2-7
abundance: -

CDR3aa: CASSAGTGELFF
CDR3nt: TGTGCCAGCAGTGCCGGCACCGGGGAGCTGTTTTTT
v_gene: TRBV25-1
d_gene: -
j_gene: TRBJ2-2
abundance: -

CDR3aa: CSVGQAGYTF
CDR3nt: TGCAGCGTTGGACAGGCAGGCTACACCTTC
v_gene: TRBV29-1
d_gene: -
j_gene: TRBJ1-2
abundance: -

CDR3aa: CASSVTWGSTDTQYF
CDR3nt: TGTGCCAGCAGCGTAACGTGGGGTAGCACAGATACGCAGTATTTT
v_gene: TRBV9
d_gene: -
j_gene: TRBJ2-3
abundance: -

CDR3aa: CASSQDETGNEKLFF
CDR3nt: TGCGCCAGCAGCCAAGACGAGACAGGGAATGAAAAACTGTTTTTT
v_gene: TRBV4-1
d_gene: TRBD1
j_gene: TRBJ1-4
abundance: -

CDR3aa: CATRGRGQANEKLFF
CDR3nt: TGTGCCACCAGAGGAAGGGGGCAAGCTAATGAAAAACTGTTTTTT
v_gene: TRBV15
d_gene: TRBD1
j_gene: TRBJ1-4
abundance: -

CDR3aa: CSVADRGGYEQYF
CDR3nt: TGCAGCGTTGCCGACAGGGGAGGGTACGAGCAGTACTTC
v_gene: TRBV29-1
d_gene: -
j_gene: TRBJ2-7
abundance: -

CDR3aa: CAARWGSGYTF
CDR3nt: TGTGCCGCGAGATGGGGGTCAGGCTACACCTTC
v_gene: TRBV19
d_gene: -
j_gene: TRBJ1-2
abundance: few

CDR3aa: CATSRGGDADTQYF
CDR3nt: TGCGCCACCTCGAGAGGGGGAGACGCAGATACGCAGTATTTT
v_gene: TRBV10-2
d_gene: -
j_gene: TRBJ2-3
abundance: -

CDR3aa: CATRPPGLAEVQETQYF
CDR3nt: TGTGCCACCAGACCACCGGGACTAGCGGAAGTCCAAGAGACCCAGTACTTC
v_gene: TRBV25-1
d_gene: TRBD2
j_gene: TRBJ2-5
abundance: few

CDR3aa: CASSPTDQPQHF
CDR3nt: TGTGCCAGCAGTCCCACAGATCAGCCCCAGCATTTT
v_gene: TRBV28
d_gene: -
j_gene: TRBJ1-5
abundance: few

CDR3aa: CSARGYGYTF
CDR3nt: TGCAGTGCTAGAGGCTATGGCTACACCTTC
v_gene: TRBV20-1
d_gene: -
j_gene: TRBJ1-2
abundance: few

CDR3aa: CATSAPGELFF
CDR3nt: TGTGCCACCTCCGCTCCCGGGGAGCTGTTTTTT
v_gene: TRBV10-3
d_gene: -
j_gene: TRBJ2-2
abundance: once

CDR3aa: CASMESSGSGETQYF
CDR3nt: TGTGCCAGCATGGAGAGTAGCGGGAGTGGGGAGACCCAGTACTTC
v_gene: TRBV6-5
d_gene: TRBD2
j_gene: TRBJ2-5
abundance: -

CDR3aa: CASSRTSGYNEQFF
CDR3nt: TGTGCCAGCAGCCGGACTAGCGGCTACAATGAGCAGTTCTTC
v_gene: TRBV7-2
d_gene: TRBD2
j_gene: TRBJ2-1
abundance: -

CDR3aa: CAISPGVGEQYF
CDR3nt: TGTGCCATTAGCCCCGGGGTGGGCGAGCAGTACTTC
v_gene: TRBV6-5
d_gene: -
j_gene: TRBJ2-7
abundance: few

CDR3aa: CASSLGSDYEQYF
CDR3nt: TGTGCCAGCAGCTTGGGATCGGACTACGAGCAGTACTTC
v_gene: TRBV5-6
d_gene: -
j_gene: TRBJ2-7
abundance: -

CDR3aa: CSVGGAPGLAYNEQFF
CDR3nt: TGCAGCGTTGGTGGAGCCCCCGGACTAGCCTACAATGAGCAGTTCTTC
v_gene: TRBV29-1
d_gene: TRBD2
j_gene: TRBJ2-1
abundance: few

CDR3aa: CSVPVATDTQYF
CDR3nt: TGCAGCGTCCCCGTGGCGACAGATACGCAGTATTTT
v_gene: TRBV29-1
d_gene: -
j_gene: TRBJ2-3
abundance: -

CDR3aa: CASSHRLAGASYEQYF
CDR3nt: TGCGCCAGCAGCCATAGACTAGCGGGAGCGTCCTACGAGCAGTACTTC
v_gene: TRBV4-1
d_gene: TRBD2
j_gene: TRBJ2-7
abundance: -

CDR3aa: CAGGRGVEQFF
CDR3nt: TGTGCCGGGGGGCGAGGCGTAGAGCAGTTCTTC
v_gene: TRBV7-9
d_gene: -
j_gene: TRBJ2-1
abundance: -

CDR3aa: CSVERNTEAFF
CDR3nt: TGCAGCGTTGAGCGGAACACTGAAGCTTTCTTT
v_gene: TRBV29-1
d_gene: -
j_gene: TRBJ1-1
abundance: -